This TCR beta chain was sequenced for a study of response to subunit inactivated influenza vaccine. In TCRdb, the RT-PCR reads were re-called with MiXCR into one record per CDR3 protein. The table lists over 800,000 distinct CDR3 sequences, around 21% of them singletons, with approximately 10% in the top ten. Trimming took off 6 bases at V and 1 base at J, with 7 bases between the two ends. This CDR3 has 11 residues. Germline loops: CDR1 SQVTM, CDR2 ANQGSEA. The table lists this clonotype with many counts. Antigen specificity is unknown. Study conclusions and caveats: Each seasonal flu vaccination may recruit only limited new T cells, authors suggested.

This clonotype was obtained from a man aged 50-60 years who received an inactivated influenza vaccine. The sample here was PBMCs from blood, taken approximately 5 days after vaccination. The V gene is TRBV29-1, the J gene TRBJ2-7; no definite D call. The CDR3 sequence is CSVGISYEQYF. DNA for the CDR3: TGCAGCGTGGGGATTTCCTACGAGCAGTACTTC.